Following are 3 T cell receptor beta chains from one sample sequenced in a study of blood T cell repertoires in COVID-19. Sequencing was performed with immunoSEQ multiplex PCR; in TCRdb, only in-frame clones are kept and a portion is missing. The sample shows around 260,000 clones, roughly 90% of them seen only once. Sequences were obtained from peripheral blood. The receptors derive from a woman in her thirties with active or convalescent COVID-19.

This clone was counted a single time. The V and J genes are TRBV18 and TRBJ1-3; D is unresolved. The germline V and J ends were trimmed by 0 bases and 2 bases, with 8 bases remaining between them. The length of the CDR3 is 15 residues. From germline, CDR1 is KGHSH and CDR2 LQKENI. The CDR3 DNA is TGTGCCAGCTCACCACCGAGGAGACCTGGAAACACCATATATTTT. It encodes CASSPPRRPGNTIYF.

The chain carries TRBV4-3 and TRBJ2-4, with TRBD2 as a possible D gene (5 bases). This CDR3 has 17 amino acids. V was cut by 0 bases and J by 0 bases, with 12 bases left in between. CDR1 LGHNA and CDR2 YSLEER come from the germline V gene. The CDR3 here is CASSQDSSGLAKNIQYF. The CDR3 region has the DNA TGCGCCAGCAGCCAAGACTCTTCAGGACTAGCCAAAAACATTCAGTACTTC.

This clone occurred once. The V gene is TRBV18, the J gene TRBJ2-2, with a tentative D call TRBD2 (5 bases). There are 15 residues in the CDR3. V was trimmed by 5 bases and J by 1 base, leaving 11 bases between them. Germline V gene lookup returns CDR1 KGHSH and CDR2 LQKENI. The CDR3 nucleotides read TGTGCCAGCTCATTTCTAGCCGGGAACACCGGGGAGCTGTTTTTT. This translates into CASSFLAGNTGELFF.